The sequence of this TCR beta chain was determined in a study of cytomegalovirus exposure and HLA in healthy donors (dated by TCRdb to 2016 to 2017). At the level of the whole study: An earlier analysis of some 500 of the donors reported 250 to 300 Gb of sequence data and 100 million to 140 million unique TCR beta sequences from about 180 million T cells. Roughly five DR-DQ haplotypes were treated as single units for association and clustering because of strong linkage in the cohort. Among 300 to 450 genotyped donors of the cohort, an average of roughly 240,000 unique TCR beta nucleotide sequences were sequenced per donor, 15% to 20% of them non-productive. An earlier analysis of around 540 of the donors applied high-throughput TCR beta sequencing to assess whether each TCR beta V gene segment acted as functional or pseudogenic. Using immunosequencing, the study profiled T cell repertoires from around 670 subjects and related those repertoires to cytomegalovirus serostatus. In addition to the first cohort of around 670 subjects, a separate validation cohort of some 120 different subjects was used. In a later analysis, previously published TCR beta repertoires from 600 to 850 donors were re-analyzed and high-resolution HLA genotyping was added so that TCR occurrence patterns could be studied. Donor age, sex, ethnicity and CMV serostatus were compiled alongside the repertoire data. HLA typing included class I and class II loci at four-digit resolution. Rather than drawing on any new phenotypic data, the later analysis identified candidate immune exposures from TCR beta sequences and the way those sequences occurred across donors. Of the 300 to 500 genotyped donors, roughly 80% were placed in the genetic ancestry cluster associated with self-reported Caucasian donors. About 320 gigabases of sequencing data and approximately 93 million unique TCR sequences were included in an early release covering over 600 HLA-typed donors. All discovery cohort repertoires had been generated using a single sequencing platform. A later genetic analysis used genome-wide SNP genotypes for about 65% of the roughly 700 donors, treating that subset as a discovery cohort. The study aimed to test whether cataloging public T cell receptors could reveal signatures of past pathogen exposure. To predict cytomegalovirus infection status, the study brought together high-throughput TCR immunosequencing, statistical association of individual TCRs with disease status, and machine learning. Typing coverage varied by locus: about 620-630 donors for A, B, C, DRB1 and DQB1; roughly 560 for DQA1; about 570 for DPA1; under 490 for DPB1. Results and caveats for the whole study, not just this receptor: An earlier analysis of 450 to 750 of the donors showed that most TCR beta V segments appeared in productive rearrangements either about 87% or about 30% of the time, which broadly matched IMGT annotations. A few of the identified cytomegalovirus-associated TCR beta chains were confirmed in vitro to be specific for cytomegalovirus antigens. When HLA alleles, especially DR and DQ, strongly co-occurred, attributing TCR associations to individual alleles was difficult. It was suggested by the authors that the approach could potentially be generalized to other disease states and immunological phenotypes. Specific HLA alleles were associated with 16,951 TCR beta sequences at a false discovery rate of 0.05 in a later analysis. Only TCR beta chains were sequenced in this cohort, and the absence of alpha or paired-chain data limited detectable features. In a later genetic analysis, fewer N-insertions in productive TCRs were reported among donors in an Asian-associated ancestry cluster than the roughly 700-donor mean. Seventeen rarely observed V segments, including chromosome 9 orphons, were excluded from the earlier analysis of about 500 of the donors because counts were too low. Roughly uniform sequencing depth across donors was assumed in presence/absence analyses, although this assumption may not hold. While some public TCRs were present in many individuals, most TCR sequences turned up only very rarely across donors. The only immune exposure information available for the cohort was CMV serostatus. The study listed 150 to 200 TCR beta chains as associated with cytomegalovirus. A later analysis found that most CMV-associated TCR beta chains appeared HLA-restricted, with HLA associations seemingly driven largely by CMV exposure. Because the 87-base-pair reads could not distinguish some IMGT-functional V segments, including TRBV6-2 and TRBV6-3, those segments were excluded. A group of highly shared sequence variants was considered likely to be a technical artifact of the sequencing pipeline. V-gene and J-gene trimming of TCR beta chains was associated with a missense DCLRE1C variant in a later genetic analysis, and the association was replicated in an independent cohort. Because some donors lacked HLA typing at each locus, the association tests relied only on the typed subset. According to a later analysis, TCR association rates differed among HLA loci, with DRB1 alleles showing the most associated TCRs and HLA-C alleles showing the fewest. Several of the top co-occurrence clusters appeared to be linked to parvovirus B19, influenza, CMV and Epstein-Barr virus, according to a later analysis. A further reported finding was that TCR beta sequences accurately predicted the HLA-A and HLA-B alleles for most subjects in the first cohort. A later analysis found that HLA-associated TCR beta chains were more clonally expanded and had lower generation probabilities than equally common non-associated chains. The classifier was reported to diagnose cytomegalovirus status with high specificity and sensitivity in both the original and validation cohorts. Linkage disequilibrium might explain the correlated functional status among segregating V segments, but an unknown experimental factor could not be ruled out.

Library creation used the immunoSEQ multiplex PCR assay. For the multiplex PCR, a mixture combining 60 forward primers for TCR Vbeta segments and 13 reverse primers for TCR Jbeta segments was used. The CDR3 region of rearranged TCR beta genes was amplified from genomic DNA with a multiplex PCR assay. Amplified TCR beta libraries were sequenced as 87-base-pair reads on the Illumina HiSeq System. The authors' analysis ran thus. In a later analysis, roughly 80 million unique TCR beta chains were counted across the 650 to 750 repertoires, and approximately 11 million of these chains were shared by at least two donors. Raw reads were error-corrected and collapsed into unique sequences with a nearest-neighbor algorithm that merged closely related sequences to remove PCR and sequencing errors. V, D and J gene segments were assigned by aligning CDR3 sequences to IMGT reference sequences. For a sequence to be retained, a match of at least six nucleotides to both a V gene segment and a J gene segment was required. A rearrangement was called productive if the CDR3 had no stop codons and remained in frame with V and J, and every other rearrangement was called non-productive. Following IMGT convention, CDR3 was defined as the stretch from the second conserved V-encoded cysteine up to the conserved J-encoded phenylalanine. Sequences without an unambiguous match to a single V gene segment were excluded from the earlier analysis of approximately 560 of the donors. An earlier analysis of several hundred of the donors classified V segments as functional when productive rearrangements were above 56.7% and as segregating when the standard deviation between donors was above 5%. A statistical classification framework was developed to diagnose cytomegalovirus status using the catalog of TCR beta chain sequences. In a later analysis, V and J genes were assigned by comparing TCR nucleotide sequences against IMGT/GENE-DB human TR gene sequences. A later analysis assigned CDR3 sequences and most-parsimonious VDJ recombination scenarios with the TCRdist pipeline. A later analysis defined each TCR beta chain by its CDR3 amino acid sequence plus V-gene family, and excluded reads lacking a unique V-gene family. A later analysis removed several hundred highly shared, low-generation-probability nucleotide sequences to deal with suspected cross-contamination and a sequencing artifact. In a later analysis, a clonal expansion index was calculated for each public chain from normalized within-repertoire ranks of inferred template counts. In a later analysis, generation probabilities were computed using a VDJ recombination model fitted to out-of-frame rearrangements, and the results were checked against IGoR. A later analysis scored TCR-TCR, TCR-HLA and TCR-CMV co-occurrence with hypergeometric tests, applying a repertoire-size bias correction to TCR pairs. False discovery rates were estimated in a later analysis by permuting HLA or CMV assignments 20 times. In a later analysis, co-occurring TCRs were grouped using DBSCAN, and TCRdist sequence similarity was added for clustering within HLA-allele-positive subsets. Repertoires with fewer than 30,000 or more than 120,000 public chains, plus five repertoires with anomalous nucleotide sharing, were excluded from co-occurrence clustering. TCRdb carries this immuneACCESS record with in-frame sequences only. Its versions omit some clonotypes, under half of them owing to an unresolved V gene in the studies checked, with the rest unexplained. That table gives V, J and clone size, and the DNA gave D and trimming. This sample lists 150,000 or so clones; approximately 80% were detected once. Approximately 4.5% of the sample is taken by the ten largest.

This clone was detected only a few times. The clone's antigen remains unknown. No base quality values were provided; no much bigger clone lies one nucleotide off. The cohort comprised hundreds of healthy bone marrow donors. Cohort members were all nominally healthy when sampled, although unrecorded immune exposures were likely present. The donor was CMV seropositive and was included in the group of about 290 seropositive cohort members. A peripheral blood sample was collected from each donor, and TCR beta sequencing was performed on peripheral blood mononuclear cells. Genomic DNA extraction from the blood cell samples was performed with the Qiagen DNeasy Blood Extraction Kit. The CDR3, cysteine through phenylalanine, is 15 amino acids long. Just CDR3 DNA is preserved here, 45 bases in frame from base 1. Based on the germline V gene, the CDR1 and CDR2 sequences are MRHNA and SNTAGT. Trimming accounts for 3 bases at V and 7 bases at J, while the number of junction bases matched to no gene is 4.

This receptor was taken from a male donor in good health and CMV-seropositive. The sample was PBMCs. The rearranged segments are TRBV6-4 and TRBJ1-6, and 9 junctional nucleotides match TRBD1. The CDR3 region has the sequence CASSERGTGNSPLHF. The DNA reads TGTGCCAGCAGTGAGAGGGGGACAGGGAATTCACCCCTCCACTTT.